The next 15 T cell receptor delta chains were all read from a single sample in a study of delta chains in infants with herpesvirus infections. TCR cDNA was made from PBMC RNA with gamma- and delta-chain-specific primers. TCRdb re-processed the RT-PCR reads via CATT. The profile covers fewer than 1,500 delta-chain clones, with 8.2% appearing a single time and approximately 6.4% taken by the ten largest. The starting material was peripheral blood, obtained at time point 2 of longitudinal follow-up. The receptor set was obtained from a human donor who was a Ugandan infant, either HIV-exposed or HIV-unexposed (not recorded which).

The V call is TRDV1, the J call TRDJ1, with a possible D match to TRDD2 (6 bases). V was clipped by 1 base and J by 7 bases, with 22 bases between them. The CDR3 spans 17 residues. Germline-derived CDR1 and CDR2 are TSWWSYY and QGS. The CDR3 DNA reads as TGTGCTCTTGGGGAACCCGAAGCCTTCCGCGGGGAACCTAAACTCATCTTT. Translating gives CALGEPEAFRGEPKLIF.

In this sample, this clone is large. The rearrangement links TRDV1 to TRDJ1, with TRDD3 identical over 7 bases. V trimming: 1 base; J trimming: 2 bases; junction bases outside the gene matches: 25. In germline, CDR1 is TSWWSYY, CDR2 QGS. CDR3 size: 22 residues. This chain's CDR3 is CALGEPLWAFRLSDTRTDKLIF. DNA for the CDR3: TGTGCTCTTGGGGAACCCCTTTGGGCCTTTCGTCTCTCGGATACGCGGACCGATAAACTCATCTTT.

In this sample, this clone is large. J is TRDJ1 and V is TRDV1, with 10 bases that match TRDD3. Per germline, CDR1 TSWWSYY and CDR2 QGS. This CDR3 contains 26 residues. V shed 1 base, J shed 2 bases, and the junction held 34 bases outside the gene matches. The CDR3 is CALGERRPRIVTGGYAGLLLTDKLIF. The CDR3 DNA is TGTGCTCTTGGGGAACGTCGTCCTAGGATCGTTACAGGGGGATACGCCGGGCTGTTGTTGACCGATAAACTCATCTTT.

In this sample, this clone turned up a few times. The chain uses TRDV1 and TRDJ1; 8 nucleotides line up with TRDD2. The J gene, not given by TCRdb, was assigned here from a germline match of the nucleotide sequence. From germline, CDR1 is TSWWSYY and CDR2 QGS. Trimming took 9 bases from V and 0 from J; bases not matched to a gene: 21. The CDR3 length is 19 residues. CDR3 residues: CALGLPRPMGGTYTDKLIF. DNA of the CDR3: TGTGCTCTCGGCCTTCCTAGACCCATGGGGGGCACGTACACCGATAAACTCATCTTT.

By proportion, this clone is large. The V and J genes are TRDV2 and TRDJ2; tentative D call: TRDD3 (6 bases). Trimming pared 3 bases from V and 4 bases from J, leaving 14 bases between. The germline gives CDR1 GEAIGNYY, CDR2 EKD. The CDR3 consists of 15 residues. The CDR3 loop is CACDAWGEGTAQLFF. As DNA, the CDR3 is TGTGCCTGTGACGCATGGGGGGAAGGGACAGCACAACTCTTCTTT.

This clone was counted between two and nine times. The chain uses TRDV2 and TRDJ3; 12 bases are shared with TRDD3. This CDR3 has 19 residues. Germline values: CDR1 GEAIGNYY, CDR2 EKD. V was clipped by 0 bases and J by 0 bases; unmatched bases: 2. The DNA of the CDR3 is TGTGCCTGTGACACCGTCTGGGGGATACGCTCCTGGGACACCCGACAGATGTTTTTC. Translation gives CACDTVWGIRSWDTRQMFF.

This clone rates as large. This chain connects TRDV1 to TRDJ2; the D is unclear. V was pared by 1 base and J by 0 bases, with 21 bases between. The length of the CDR3 is 20 residues. CDR1 and CDR2 from the germline V gene are TSWWSYY and QGS. The CDR3 DNA reads as TGTGCTCTTGGGGAACCCGTTGGGCACTTCGGGAGAACTTTGACAGCACAACTCTTCTTT. Its protein product is CALGEPVGHFGRTLTAQLFF.

Points on this clone: Only one base separates this from a far larger clonotype, so it likely reflects a read error. The chain uses TRAV29/DV5 and TRDJ1; 7 nucleotides line up with TRDD3. In the absence of a J gene in TCRdb, the DNA was matched to germline to assign it here. The ends lost 0 bases at V and 0 bases at J; junction bases unmatched: 20. Germline V lookup: CDR1 NSMFDY, CDR2 ISSIKDK. The CDR3 is 20 amino acids. The CDR3 region is CAASARLEGICRWYTDKLIF. The CDR3 DNA sequence: TGTGCAGCAAGCGCGCGCCTAGAGGGGATATGCAGATGGTACACCGATAAACTCATCTTT.

This clone was detected only a few times. The rearrangement joins TRDV2 to TRDJ1, with 7 bases lining up with TRDD2. Here the J gene came from matching the DNA to germline, since TCRdb omits it. CDR3 length: 14 residues. CDR1 and CDR2 (germline): GEAIGNYY, EKD. The ends lost 6 bases at V and 0 bases at J; junction bases unmatched: 6. The CDR3 sequence: CACFLLGDTDKLIF. The CDR3 nucleotides read TGTGCCTGTTTCCTACTCGGAGACACCGATAAACTCATCTTT.

This clone was detected a few times. V and J are TRDV1 and TRDJ1; D unclear. V shed 0 bases and J shed 4 bases, with 18 bases lying between them. CDR1 TSWWSYY and CDR2 QGS come from the germline V gene. The CDR3 sequence is 17 residues long. CDR3 DNA: TGTGCTCTTGGGGAACTGCACTACGTAGAGAACATCGATAAACTCATCTTT. This gives the protein CALGELHYVENIDKLIF.

In this sample, this clone is medium-sized. The chain has TRAV29/DV5 and TRDJ1; 9 bases are shared with TRDD2. Germline V gene sequence: CDR1 NSMFDY, CDR2 ISSIKDK. The CDR3 sequence is 21 residues long. The trim removed 0 bases at V and 1 base at J, leaving 22 bases unmatched. CDR3 sequence reads: CAASGITLPTPWGSPTDKLIF. The CDR3 DNA reads as TGTGCAGCAAGCGGAATCACCCTTCCTACCCCCTGGGGGTCCCCCACCGATAAACTCATCTTT. The whole variable domain, remainder taken from reference TRAV29/DV5 and TRDJ1, is DQQVKQNSPSLSVQEGRISILNCDYTNSMFDYFLWYKKYPAEGPTFLISISSIKDKNEDGRFTVFLNKSAKHLSLHIVPSQPGDSAVYFCAASGITLPTPWGSPTDKLIFGKGTRVTVEP.

The rearrangement links TRDV1 to TRDJ1, with 11 nucleotides matching TRDD3. Germline V gene lookup returns CDR1 TSWWSYY and CDR2 QGS. The J segment lost 2 bases and the V segment lost 1 base, leaving 24 bases of the junction unmatched. This CDR3 contains 23 residues. This CDR3 reads CALGEPPPKNPYWGIGRTDKLIF. The CDR3 bases are TGTGCTCTTGGGGAACCTCCCCCAAAAAACCCGTACTGGGGGATAGGGAGAACCGATAAACTCATCTTT.

The V call is TRDV2, the J call TRDJ1, with D possibly TRDD3 on 9 matching bases. The J gene is not listed in TCRdb, so it was assigned here from a DNA match to germline. Germline loops: CDR1 GEAIGNYY, CDR2 EKD. This CDR3 has 23 amino acids. V was clipped by 0 bases and J by 0 bases, with 34 bases between them. CDR3 DNA sequence: TGTGCCTGTGACACCATAGGCCTTCCTAGCCCGGGGATACGACCGTCGTACACCGATAAACTCATCTTT. Its protein is CACDTIGLPSPGIRPSYTDKLIF.

In its sample, this clone ranks as large (0.1 to 1%). The genes are TRDV1 and TRDJ1, with 8 nucleotides matching TRDD3. J gave up 1 base and V 0 bases, and 16 bases lay outside the gene matches. Germline CDR1 is TSWWSYY and CDR2 is QGS. The length of the CDR3 is 20 residues. The CDR3 is CALGELKGILIGAATDKLIF. The CDR3 nucleotides are TGTGCTCTTGGGGAACTGAAGGGGATACTTATAGGTGCGGCCACCGATAAACTCATCTTT.

This clone is labeled large (0.1 to 1%). Additional DNA sequences in this sample encode the identical CDR3. The chain has TRDV1 and TRDJ1; 10 nucleotides line up with TRDD3. V shed 3 bases and J 4 bases; nucleotides not matched to a gene: 35. This CDR3 is 25 amino acids long. The germline gives CDR1 TSWWSYY, CDR2 QGS. CDR3 sequence reads: CALGDRVLQVGPYWGICWAVDKLIF. In nucleotides, the CDR3 is TGTGCTCTTGGGGACAGGGTCCTACAAGTAGGGCCGTACTGGGGGATTTGTTGGGCGGTCGATAAACTCATCTTT.